One T cell receptor beta chain is described in this entry. Its antigen is undetermined. The data are from a study of cytomegalovirus exposure and HLA in healthy donors. The germline V gene has CDR1 MDHEN and CDR2 SYDVKM. The CDR3 length is 15 residues. Trimming cost V 6 bases and J 0 bases, with 14 bases left between them. Study-wide points: It was taken for granted in presence/absence analyses that sequencing depth across donors was roughly uniform. Cytomegalovirus association was assigned to about 150 TCR beta chains.

A multiplex PCR was run with 60 Vbeta primers and 13 Jbeta primers. TCRdb keeps only in-frame clones here, not all; method: immunoSEQ multiplex PCR. The sample contains about 140,000 clones, just over 65% of which appear only once. V is TRBV28 and J is TRBJ1-1; no definite D call. Sequences were obtained from PBMCs. This TCR was sampled from a woman aged 55-70 years in good health and CMV-seronegative. The CDR3 is CASSRGTDLNTEAFF. CDR3 bases: TGTGCCAGCAGCCGGGGTACAGACCTGAACACTGAAGCTTTCTTT.